This T cell receptor beta chain was found in a study of cytomegalovirus exposure and HLA in healthy donors. Study-level results: A subsequent analysis found that TCR clusters from the first cohort also tended to co-occur in the roughly 120 validation repertoires, with about 93% of cluster scores above 0. In vitro work confirmed that a few CMV-associated chains recognize CMV antigens.

Worth noting for this clone: Its target is not known. At one end, the junction sequence differs from germline, possibly due to a read error.

Measured with immunoSEQ multiplex PCR; TCRdb has only the in-frame clones, and not every one. The sample records under 150,000 clones, 88% being singletons. Germline V CDR1 and CDR2: SSHAT, FNYEAQ (reference sequence). This CDR3 spans 14 amino acids. The donors were part of the validation cohort of 120 subjects. That cohort was separate from the first cohort, which comprised 500 to 850 subjects. The sequencing sample was made of PBMCs. The source of this sequence is a woman aged 18 to 35 in good health and CMV-seropositive. V gene TRBV7-7 combines with J gene TRBJ2-2, with D possibly matching TRBD2 (5 bases). CDR3 residues: CASSLAEAGGELFF. The CDR3 DNA sequence: TGTGCTAGCAGCTTAGCCGAGGCGGGCGGGGAGCTGTTTTTT. Variable domain in full (rest from reference TRBV7-7 and TRBJ2-2): GAGVSQSPRYKVTKRGQDVTLRCDPISSHATLYWYQQALGQGPEFLTYFNYEAQPDKSGLPSDRFSAERPEGSISTLTIQRTEQRDSAMYRCASSLAEAGGELFFGEGSRLTVL.